This T cell receptor (beta chain) is from a study of identical twins. Findings of the study overall: The more abundant beta clonotypes in cord blood had fewer insertions, and memory repertoires did not show this. It was out-of-frame TCR alpha sharing in monozygotic twins that models underestimated. Possibly, invariant MAIT and iNKT cells partly confounded zero-insertion analyses.

TCRdb re-called the 5' RACE reads through MiXCR, storing one row per CDR3 protein. The sample shows a few hundred thousand distinct CDR3 sequences, about a fifth of them seen only once. The CDR3 contains 13 residues. V lost 7 bases, J lost 7 bases, and 11 bases lay in between. Germline assignment: CDR1 LNHNV and CDR2 YYDKDF (reference sequence). This clonotype occurred many times. What it binds is not known. The specimen was naive T cells sorted from blood. The rearrangement links TRBV15 to TRBJ1-6; the D is unclear. The clonotype comes from a man aged 45 to 65 in good health. CDR3 DNA sequence: TGTGCCACCACGGTCGTGGGGAATTCACCCCTCCACTTT. Translated: CATTVVGNSPLHF.